A single sample gave rise to the 24 T cell receptor beta chains below, sequenced in a study of T cell responses to AZD1222 COVID-19 vaccine. TCRdb keeps only in-frame clones here, not all; method: immunoSEQ multiplex PCR. The table lists around 180,000 clones, around 88% of them singletons. The sequencing here drew on peripheral blood, taken on day 0 of AZD1222 vaccination. The receptor source for this set is an adult in good health.

This chain uses TRBV27 with TRBJ1-2; TRBD1 is a possible D gene (5 bases). The CDR3 runs to 16 residues. Trimming removed 7 bases at V and 2 bases at J, with 20 bases between. Germline V CDR1 and CDR2: MNHEY, SMNVEV (reference sequence). DNA of the CDR3: TGTGCCAGCACCCCCCCCAACAGGTTCGGGAACTATGGCTACACCTTC. Its translation: CASTPPNRFGNYGYTF.

The V gene is TRBV7-8, the J gene TRBJ2-3; D ambiguous. The CDR3 has 12 residues. In germline, CDR1 is SGHVS, CDR2 FQNEAQ. V lost 5 bases to trimming and J lost 4 bases, with 7 bases between them. CDR3 protein: CASSLRSDTQYF. In DNA, the CDR3 is TGTGCCAGCAGCCTTAGATCAGATACGCAGTATTTT. Based on the CDR3 plus reference TRBV7-8 and TRBJ2-3, the full variable domain is GAGVSQSPRYKVAKRGQDVALRCDPISGHVSLFWYQQALGQGPEFLTYFQNEAQLDKSGLPSDRFFAERPEGSVSTLKIQRTQQEDSAVYLCASSLRSDTQYFGPGTRLTVL.

The chain has TRBV28 and TRBJ1-3, with 9 bases that match TRBD1. The CDR3 is made up of 16 amino acids. Germline CDR1 MDHEN, CDR2 SYDVKM. Trimming cost V 0 bases and J 3 bases; bases outside gene matches: 3. CDR3 sequence (DNA): TGTGCCAGCAGTTTATGGTCGGGACAGGGTGGAAACACCATATATTTT. Translation: CASSLWSGQGGNTIYF.

The V gene is TRBV5-4, the J gene TRBJ2-5; the D is unclear. Germline V gene sequence: CDR1 SGHNT, CDR2 YYREEE (reference sequence). The CDR3 spans 13 residues. V dropped 5 bases and J dropped 10 bases, with 18 bases sitting between them. Here the CDR3 reads CASSFNPLGDQYF. The CDR3 DNA follows: TGTGCCAGCAGTTTTAACCCCCTTGGGGACCAGTACTTC.

The chain uses TRBV3-1 (or the pseudogene TRBV3-2) and TRBJ2-5; D gene ambiguous. The CDR3 totals 12 residues. V lost 0 bases, J lost 5 bases, and 4 bases lay in between. The germline gives CDR1 LGHDT, CDR2 YNNKEL (reference sequence). In nucleotides, the CDR3 is TGTGCCAGCAGCCAAGATTTCGAGACCCAGTACTTC. This gives the protein CASSQDFETQYF.

This sequence joins TRBV27 and TRBJ1-5; the D is unclear. Looked up from germline, CDR1 is MNHEY and CDR2 is SMNVEV (reference sequence). Trimming took off 1 base at V and 2 bases at J, with 6 bases between the two ends. The CDR3 contains 14 residues. Written as DNA, the CDR3 is TGTGCCAGCAGTTTATTGCAGGGCAATCAGCCCCAGCATTTT. Translated: CASSLLQGNQPQHF.

The chain recombines TRBV6-6 with TRBJ1-2; possible D gene TRBD1, 6 bases. V lost 5 bases to trimming and J lost 4 bases, with 23 bases between them. Germline V gene sequence: CDR1 MNHNY, CDR2 SVGAGI (reference sequence). The CDR3 runs 17 residues. CDR3 bases: TGTGCCAGCAGTCAACTACAAGACAGGATCTCTAGCTATGGCTACACCTTC. The encoded protein is CASSQLQDRISSYGYTF.

The rearrangement links TRBV7-9 to TRBJ2-5; D perhaps matches TRBD2 (6 bases). The CDR3 is 16 residues long. V was pared by 1 base and J by 3 bases, with 15 bases between. Germline V gene sequence: CDR1 SEHNR, CDR2 FQNEAQ (reference sequence). CDR3 DNA: TGTGCCAGCAGCTTAGGAGCGGGTTGGAGTAAAGAGACCCAGTACTTC. This encodes CASSLGAGWSKETQYF.

The chain employs TRBV9 and TRBJ2-1; D possibly uses TRBD1 or TRBD2 (6 bases each). The germline V gene has CDR1 SGDLS and CDR2 YYNGEE. V was pared by 3 bases and J by 7 bases, with 17 bases between. This CDR3 is 15 amino acids long. CDR3 amino acids: CASSAGPRRGNEQFF. The CDR3 DNA reads TGTGCCAGCAGCGCTGGACCCCGGAGGGGGAATGAGCAGTTCTTC.

With regard to this clone: Distinct nucleotide sequences in the sample also encode this CDR3. This sequence joins TRBV27 and TRBJ1-1, with TRBD1 matching 8 bases. This CDR3 has 15 amino acids. V lost 0 bases to trimming and J lost 1 base; unmatched junction nucleotides: 1. Germline V gene data show CDR1 as MNHEY and CDR2 as SMNVEV (reference sequence). CDR3 region: CASSLSGTGNTEAFF. The DNA for the CDR3 is TGTGCCAGCAGTTTATCAGGGACAGGGAACACTGAAGCTTTCTTT.

The rearrangement joins TRBV10-3 to TRBJ2-1; 8 bases align to TRBD1. Unmatched junction bases numbered 4, after V lost 0 bases and J lost 3 bases. Per germline, CDR1 ENHRY and CDR2 SYGVKD. The CDR3 covers 16 residues. The DNA of the CDR3 is TGTGCCATCAGTGAGTCTGGGACAGGCGACTACAATGAGCAGTTCTTC. Its translation: CAISESGTGDYNEQFF.

The table lists this clone with a few counts. The chain joins TRBV14 to TRBJ1-1, with 7 bases that match TRBD1. V lost 3 bases to trimming and J lost 5 bases; unmatched junction nucleotides: 6. Germline V gene sequence: CDR1 SGHDN, CDR2 FVKESK. The CDR3 consists of 14 residues. CDR3 nucleotides: TGTGCCAGCAGCCAGCAACAGGGGCGGACTGAAGCTTTCTTT. Translating it yields CASSQQQGRTEAFF.

J is TRBJ1-2 and V is TRBV5-1, with D tentatively TRBD1 (5 bases). The CDR3 runs to 19 residues. V lost 4 bases and J lost 4, with 29 bases in between. Germline V gene data show CDR1 as SGHRS and CDR2 as YFSETQ. CDR3 amino acids: CASSLQPLPLPGDGYGYTF. CDR3 nucleotides: TGCGCCAGCAGCCTCCAACCCCTTCCTTTGCCGGGGGACGGCTATGGCTACACCTTC.

This chain links TRBV5-6 with TRBJ2-2, with 7 bases identical to TRBD2. V shed 4 bases and J 0 bases; nucleotides not matched to a gene: 3. The CDR3 is made up of 15 amino acids. Per the germline V gene, CDR1 is SGHDT and CDR2 is YYEEEE. The CDR3 DNA is TGTGCCAGCAGCCCGACTAGCCCGAACACCGGGGAGCTGTTTTTT. Amino acid sequence: CASSPTSPNTGELFF.

The V gene is TRBV7-6, the J gene TRBJ2-1; D not resolved. The CDR3 is 15 amino acids. V gave up 3 bases and J gave up 1 base, with 10 bases separating them. Germline values: CDR1 SGHVS, CDR2 FNYEAQ. The CDR3 DNA reads as TGTGCCAGCAGCTTGTTGGTGGGGTCCTACAATGAGCAGTTCTTC. Its translation: CASSLLVGSYNEQFF.

This CDR3 is CASSFMGKLKETQYF. The CDR3 DNA is TGTGCCAGCAGCTTCATGGGGAAGTTAAAGGAGACCCAGTACTTC. This chain links TRBV7-2 with TRBJ2-5; no clear D. Germline CDR1 is SGHTA and CDR2 is FQGNSA. The ends were cut back, 3 bases at V and 5 bases at J, with 16 bases in the middle. The CDR3 contains 15 residues.

V is TRBV5-1 and J is TRBJ1-3; TRBD1 is a possible D gene (6 bases). The CDR3 sequence is 15 residues long. Trimming shortened V by 5 bases and J by 2 bases, and 14 bases separated the two germline ends. Germline values: CDR1 SGHRS, CDR2 YFSETQ. The CDR3 loop is CASRPQGKAGNTIYF. The DNA for the CDR3 is TGCGCCAGCAGACCTCAGGGGAAAGCTGGAAACACCATATATTTT.

The chain employs TRBV27 and TRBJ1-1; the D gene is possibly TRBD1 (5 bases). The CDR3 contains 14 residues. Germline V gene sequence: CDR1 MNHEY, CDR2 SMNVEV (reference sequence). Trimming pared 2 bases from V and 5 bases from J, leaving 12 bases between. The CDR3 DNA follows: TGTGCCAGCAGTTTAGGTGGCTGGGGGACTGAAGCTTTCTTT. Translating it yields CASSLGGWGTEAFF.

The V and J genes are TRBV4-3 and TRBJ2-1; 9 bases match TRBD2. The CDR3 spans 15 residues. Germline V gene lookup returns CDR1 LGHNA and CDR2 YSLEER. The V gene end was trimmed by 3 bases and the J gene end by 5 bases; junction bases not matched to a gene: 5. The CDR3 sequence: CASSQRTSAHNEQFF. For the CDR3, the DNA is TGCGCCAGCAGCCAGAGGACTAGCGCCCACAATGAGCAGTTCTTC.

The rearrangement links TRBV24-1 to TRBJ1-1, with D perhaps matching TRBD1 (5 bases). Germline V gene sequence: CDR1 KGHDR, CDR2 SFDVKD. V was pared by 4 bases and J by 4 bases, with 9 bases between. CDR3 length: 13 amino acids. CDR3 nucleotide sequence: TGTGCCACCAGTGAGGGCGGGGGCACTGAAGCTTTCTTT. Amino acids: CATSEGGGTEAFF.

This clone was counted a few times. The sample holds other DNA sequences that translate to the same CDR3. The chain uses TRBV28 and TRBJ2-7, with unresolved D. This CDR3 spans 12 amino acids. V was shortened by 2 bases and J by 3 bases, with 5 bases between the two germline ends. Germline-derived CDR1 and CDR2 are MDHEN and SYDVKM. In DNA, the CDR3 is TGTGCCAGCAGTTTACCTGGCTACGAGCAGTACTTC. Translation: CASSLPGYEQYF.

CDR3 protein: CASSPLGQGVNEKLFF. The CDR3 DNA reads TGTGCCAGCAGCCCACTCGGACAGGGGGTTAATGAAAAACTGTTTTTT. This chain connects TRBV6-2 or TRBV6-3 to TRBJ1-4; 10 bases are a match to TRBD1. In germline, CDR1 is MNHEY, CDR2 SVGEGT. Germline trimming cut 6 bases from V and 4 bases from J; bases unmatched to any gene: 8. CDR3 size: 16 residues.

The CDR3 nucleotides are TGTGCCAGCAGCTTAATGGTAGCGGGAGCCAATGAGCAGTTCTTC. It encodes CASSLMVAGANEQFF. The rearrangement joins TRBV7-3 to TRBJ2-1, with 9 bases aligning to TRBD2. The CDR3 spans 15 residues. V shed 1 base, J shed 6 bases, and the junction held 4 bases outside the gene matches. The germline V gene encodes CDR1 SGHTA and CDR2 FQGTGA.

The rearrangement joins TRBV19 to TRBJ1-1; D remains ambiguous. V was clipped by 3 bases and J by 5 bases, with 13 bases between them. Germline CDR1 and CDR2: LNHDA and SQIVND (reference sequence). The CDR3 totals 14 residues. The CDR3 DNA follows: TGTGCCAGTAGTATGTTGAGTGGGGAGACTGAAGCTTTCTTT. This codes for CASSMLSGETEAFF.